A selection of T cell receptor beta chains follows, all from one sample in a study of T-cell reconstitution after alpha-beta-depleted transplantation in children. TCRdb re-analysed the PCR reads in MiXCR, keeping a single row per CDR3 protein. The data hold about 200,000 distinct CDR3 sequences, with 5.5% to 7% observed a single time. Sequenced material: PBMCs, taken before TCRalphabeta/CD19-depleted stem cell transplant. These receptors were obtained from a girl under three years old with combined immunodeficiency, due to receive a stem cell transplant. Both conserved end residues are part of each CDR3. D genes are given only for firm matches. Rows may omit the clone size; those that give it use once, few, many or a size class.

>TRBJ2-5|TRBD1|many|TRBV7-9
TGTGCCAGCAGAGCAGCAGGGGGCAAAAGGGAGACCCAGTACTTC
CASRAAGGKRETQYF
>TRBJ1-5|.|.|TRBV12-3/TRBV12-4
TGTGCCAGCAGTGGAACGACAGTTAGCAATCAGCCCCAGCATTTT
CASSGTTVSNQPQHF
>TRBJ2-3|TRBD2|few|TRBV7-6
TGTGCCAGCAGCTTAGAGGCGGGGGGGAACACAGATACGCAGTATTTT
CASSLEAGGNTDTQYF
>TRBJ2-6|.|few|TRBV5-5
TGTGCCAGCAGCTCGCCCGGGGCCAACGTCCTGACTTTC
CASSSPGANVLTF
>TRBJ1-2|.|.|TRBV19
TGTGCCAGTGGATGGGCCCGGGGACCTCTCAGCGGCTACACCTTC
CASGWARGPLSGYTF
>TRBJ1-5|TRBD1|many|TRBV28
TGTGCCAGCAGTTTAGTGGACAGGGTTTATCAGCCCCAGCATTTT
CASSLVDRVYQPQHF
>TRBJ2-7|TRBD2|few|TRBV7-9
TGTGCCAGCAGTTTAGCGGGGGGCTTCAACGAGCAGTACTTC
CASSLAGGFNEQYF
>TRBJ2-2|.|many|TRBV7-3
TGTGCCAGCAGCTCCACAGGGTACACCGGGGAGCTGTTTTTT
CASSSTGYTGELFF
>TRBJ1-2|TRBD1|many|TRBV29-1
TGCAGCGTGGGGACAGGGCAAAGCTATGGCTACACCTTC
CSVGTGQSYGYTF
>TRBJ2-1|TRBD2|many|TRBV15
TGTGCCACCAGCAGAAAAAGTACTAGCGGACCCTACAATGAGCAGTTCTTC
CATSRKSTSGPYNEQFF
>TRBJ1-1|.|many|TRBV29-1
TGCAGCGTTGTGGCAGGGCGAATGAACACTGAAGCTTTCTTT
CSVVAGRMNTEAFF
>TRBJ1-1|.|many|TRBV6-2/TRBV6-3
TGTGCCAGCAGATCCCCGGGACTGATGAACACTGAAGCTTTCTTT
CASRSPGLMNTEAFF
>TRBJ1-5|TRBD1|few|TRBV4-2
TGTGCCAGCAGCCAAGATGGCAGGGGGCTCTATCAGCCCCAGCATTTT
CASSQDGRGLYQPQHF
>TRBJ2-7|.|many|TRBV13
TGTGCCAGCAGCCCAGAGAGGGGATCCTACGAGCAGTACTTC
CASSPERGSYEQYF
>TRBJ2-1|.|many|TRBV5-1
TGCGCCAGCAGCTTGGGGGGGGGCATCCATGAGCAGTTCTTC
CASSLGGGIHEQFF
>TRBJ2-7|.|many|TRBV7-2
TGTGCCAGCAGCTCGGTTAAAACCTACGAGCAGTACTTC
CASSSVKTYEQYF
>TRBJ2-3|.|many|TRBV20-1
TGCAGTGCCAACTTGGGCCCGGTAGTCTCCCGCACAGATACGCAGTATTTT
CSANLGPVVSRTDTQYF
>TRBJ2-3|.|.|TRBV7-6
TGTGCCAGCAGCTTAGCTGCCTCCCTCAGGGCAGATACGCAGTATTTT
CASSLAASLRADTQYF
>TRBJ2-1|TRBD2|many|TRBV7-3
TGTGCCAGCAGCTTGTGGGGGGGTTTGAATGAGCAGTTCTTC
CASSLWGGLNEQFF
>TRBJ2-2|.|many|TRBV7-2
TGTGCCAGCAGCCCCCTAGTGGGGCCCGGGGAGCTGTTTTTT
CASSPLVGPGELFF
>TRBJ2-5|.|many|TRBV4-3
TGCGCCAGCAGCCAAGTACAGGAAGAGACCCAGTACTTC
CASSQVQEETQYF
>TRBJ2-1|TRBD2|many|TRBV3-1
TGTGCCAGCAGCCCCTGGGCTGGCGGGAGAGTCTACAATGAGCAGTTCTTC
CASSPWAGGRVYNEQFF
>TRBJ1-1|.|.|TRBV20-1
TGCAGTGCTAGACACTACAGGGATGCGCGTCCCGAAGCTTTCTTT
CSARHYRDARPEAFF
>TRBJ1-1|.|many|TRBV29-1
TGCAGCGTTCGGGGTTGGCTCTTTGAAGCTTTCTTT
CSVRGWLFEAFF